Listed below are T cell receptor beta chains from one sample, sequenced in a study of cytomegalovirus exposure and HLA in healthy donors. Method: immunoSEQ multiplex PCR; TCRdb's copy keeps in-frame clones and lacks some. The repertoire holds 250,000 or so clones, with 80% to 95% as singletons. Sequenced material: PBMCs. The receptors were sampled from a girl aged 2 to 10 in good health and CMV-seronegative. Each CDR3 is given with its conserved first and last residue. Fields, in order: J gene, D gene, V gene, clone size, CDR3 protein, CDR3 DNA. A D gene is named only where the DNA matches it firmly. Only part of the rows carry a size: once, few, many, or a class if the clone is expanded.

TRBJ1-4	TRBD1	TRBV6-1	.	CASSEGPGQLATNEKLFF	TGTGCCAGCAGTGAGGGGCCGGGACAGTTAGCAACTAATGAAAAACTGTTTTTT
TRBJ2-7	.	TRBV9	.	CASSPTGRHYEQYF	TGTGCCAGCAGCCCCACAGGGCGTCACTACGAGCAGTACTTC
TRBJ2-7	.	TRBV4-2	.	CASNPPDGTRAYEQYF	TGTGCCAGCAATCCCCCGGATGGGACAAGGGCCTACGAGCAGTACTTC
TRBJ2-7	.	TRBV7-6	.	CASTIGGDSTYEQYF	TGTGCCAGCACCATCGGGGGGGACAGCACCTACGAGCAGTACTTC
TRBJ2-7	TRBD2	TRBV5-5	.	CASSQTSGSSYEQYF	TGTGCCAGCAGCCAGACTAGCGGGAGCTCCTACGAGCAGTACTTC
TRBJ1-1	TRBD1	TRBV29-1	once	CSVYRGTEAFF	TGCAGCGTCTACAGGGGAACTGAAGCTTTCTTT
TRBJ2-7	.	TRBV5-4	.	CASSLVATGAHEQYF	TGTGCCAGCAGCTTGGTAGCAACGGGAGCTCACGAGCAGTACTTC
TRBJ2-7	TRBD1	TRBV6-1	.	CASTSQGQAYEQYF	TGTGCCAGCACCTCCCAGGGACAGGCCTACGAGCAGTACTTC
TRBJ2-5	TRBD1	TRBV29-1	.	CATGRETQYF	TGCGCGACAGGGAGAGAGACCCAGTACTTC
TRBJ2-1	.	TRBV18	.	CASSPPWDSYNEQFF	TGTGCCAGCTCACCACCGTGGGACTCTTACAATGAGCAGTTCTTC
TRBJ2-7	TRBD2	TRBV11-2	.	CASSTPIPGLGAYEQYF	TGTGCCAGCAGCACACCAATACCGGGACTAGGGGCCTACGAGCAGTACTTC
TRBJ1-1	.	TRBV7-2	once	CASSPFSPRGAFF	TGTGCCAGCAGCCCGTTTAGTCCCCGTGGAGCTTTCTTT
TRBJ1-5	TRBD1	TRBV27	.	CASSLPGQGAWGNQPQHF	TGTGCCAGCAGTTTACCGGGACAGGGAGCGTGGGGCAATCAGCCCCAGCATTTT
TRBJ1-6	TRBD1	TRBV15	once	CATSRTGQTSSYNSPLHF	TGTGCCACCAGCAGAACGGGACAGACGAGCTCCTATAATTCACCCCTCCACTTT
TRBJ2-1	.	TRBV9	.	CASSGTLTYNEQFF	TGTGCCAGCAGCGGGACTCTTACCTACAATGAGCAGTTCTTC
TRBJ2-7	TRBD2	TRBV19	.	CASSWASGYEQYF	TGTGCCAGTAGTTGGGCTAGCGGTTACGAGCAGTACTTC
TRBJ1-3	.	TRBV13	.	CASSLSLQGAYGNTIYF	TGTGCCAGCAGCTTAAGCTTACAGGGAGCGTATGGAAACACCATATATTTT
TRBJ2-7	TRBD1	TRBV15	.	CATSPATTGTGSYEQYF	TGTGCCACCAGCCCTGCAACCACCGGGACAGGGTCCTACGAGCAGTACTTC
TRBJ1-2	.	TRBV5-1	.	CASSPPTASYGYTF	TGCGCCAGCAGCCCCCCTACAGCAAGCTATGGCTACACCTTC
TRBJ2-1	.	TRBV2	.	CASRDPSAGSYNEQFF	TGTGCCAGCAGAGACCCCTCGGCGGGGTCCTACAATGAGCAGTTCTTC
TRBJ1-2	TRBD1	TRBV4-1	.	CASSQEGQGTPRWGYTF	TGCGCCAGCAGCCAAGAGGGACAGGGCACACCCCGGTGGGGCTACACCTTC
TRBJ1-1	TRBD1	TRBV30	.	CAWSDRGSRTEAFF	TGTGCCTGGAGTGACAGGGGCTCTCGAACTGAAGCTTTCTTT
TRBJ2-5	.	TRBV11-2	.	CASSLGLETQYF	TGTGCCAGCAGCTTAGGGCTGGAGACCCAGTACTTC
TRBJ2-7	TRBD1	TRBV11-2	.	CASSLGTGGVNYEQYF	TGTGCCAGCAGCTTGGGGACAGGGGGTGTTAACTACGAGCAGTACTTC
TRBJ2-7	TRBD2	TRBV4-2	.	CAGSQGGGGFYEQYF	TGTGCCGGCAGCCAAGGTGGCGGGGGATTTTACGAGCAGTACTTC
TRBJ1-5	.	TRBV7-6	.	CASSFGAIGQPQHF	TGTGCCAGCAGCTTTGGGGCCATTGGGCAGCCCCAGCATTTT
TRBJ2-5	.	TRBV9	.	CASSVGPAGRETQYF	TGTGCCAGCAGCGTAGGGCCAGCGGGTAGGGAGACCCAGTACTTC
TRBJ2-7	.	TRBV9	.	CASSVAGSGDLYEQYF	TGTGCCAGCAGCGTAGCCGGTAGCGGAGACCTCTACGAGCAGTACTTC
TRBJ1-1	.	TRBV7-8	.	CASSLHRVQTEAFF	TGTGCCAGCAGCTTACACAGGGTGCAAACTGAAGCTTTCTTT
TRBJ2-2	TRBD2	TRBV7-2	.	CASSPRLADYTGELFF	TGTGCCAGCAGCCCGCGACTAGCGGATTACACCGGGGAGCTGTTTTTT
TRBJ2-3	TRBD1	TRBV7-2	.	CASSRGQGILDTQYF	TGTGCCAGCAGCCGCGGACAGGGAATTCTGGATACGCAGTATTTT
TRBJ1-1	TRBD1	TRBV12-5	.	CASGVTGQGAGEAFF	TGTGCTAGTGGGGTTACGGGACAGGGGGCTGGGGAAGCTTTCTTT
TRBJ2-2	.	TRBV13	.	CASSLPLNTGELFF	TGTGCCAGCAGCTTACCTTTGAACACCGGGGAGCTGTTTTTT
TRBJ2-7	.	TRBV6-5	.	CASSEIVSSYEQYF	TGTGCCAGCAGTGAAATTGTGTCTAGCTACGAGCAGTACTTC
TRBJ2-1	TRBD2	TRBV7-2	.	CASSWDVAGVHYNEQFF	TGTGCCAGCAGCTGGGACGTGGCGGGAGTTCACTACAATGAGCAGTTCTTC
TRBJ2-2	TRBD1	TRBV27	.	CASSLGTGGVGELFF	TGTGCCAGCAGTTTAGGGACAGGGGGTGTCGGGGAGCTGTTTTTT
TRBJ1-4	TRBD1	TRBV6-1	.	CASRKGQGAEKLFF	TGTGCCAGCAGGAAGGGACAGGGGGCCGAAAAACTGTTTTTT
TRBJ1-3	.	TRBV10-3	.	CAISDSDTGNTIYF	TGTGCCATCAGTGATTCGGACACTGGAAACACCATATATTTT
TRBJ1-2	.	TRBV14	few	CASSRGTLYGYTF	TGTGCCAGCAGCCGGGGGACACTCTATGGCTACACCTTC
TRBJ2-7	.	TRBV2	once	CASWGLVYEQYF	TGTGCCAGCTGGGGACTTGTCTACGAGCAGTACTTC
TRBJ2-3	.	TRBV19	.	CASSSGGLSSTDTQYF	TGTGCCAGTAGTAGCGGGGGCCTTTCTAGCACAGATACGCAGTATTTT
TRBJ2-1	.	TRBV7-9	.	CASSLDPSSYNEQFF	TGTGCCAGCAGCTTAGATCCTAGCTCCTACAATGAGCAGTTCTTC
TRBJ2-5	.	TRBV7-3	.	CASSLTGSGVQETQYF	TGTGCCAGCAGCTTAACTGGTAGCGGCGTGCAAGAGACCCAGTACTTC
TRBJ2-6	.	TRBV27	.	CASSSEGGANVLTF	TGTGCCAGCAGTTCGGAGGGTGGGGCCAACGTCCTGACTTTC
TRBJ2-2	.	TRBV25-1	.	CASSEGLQAAGGELFF	TGTGCCAGCAGTGAAGGCCTACAGGCGGCCGGCGGGGAGCTGTTTTTT
TRBJ2-5	TRBD1	TRBV27	.	CASSLLGTGGVETQYF	TGTGCCAGCAGTTTATTGGGGACAGGGGGCGTGGAGACCCAGTACTTC
TRBJ1-2	.	TRBV19	.	CASSLQGYYGYTF	TGTGCCAGTAGTTTACAGGGATACTATGGCTACACCTTC
TRBJ1-6	.	TRBV30	.	CAWNSGLGSPLHF	TGTGCCTGGAATTCAGGGTTAGGTTCACCCCTCCACTTT
TRBJ1-2	.	TRBV29-1	.	CSVHYPGNYGYTF	TGCAGCGTTCATTATCCAGGGAATTATGGCTACACCTTC
TRBJ1-5	TRBD1	TRBV6-4	once	CASSDPDNRPIRTGGHQPQHF	TGTGCCAGCAGTGACCCCGATAACCGTCCCATTAGGACAGGGGGCCATCAGCCCCAGCATTTT
TRBJ1-1	.	TRBV6-4	.	CASSESIGFGEAFF	TGTGCCAGCAGTGAGTCGATAGGTTTCGGGGAAGCTTTCTTT
TRBJ2-7	TRBD1	TRBV11-2	.	CASSSGTGEYEQYF	TGTGCCAGCAGCTCCGGGACAGGGGAATACGAGCAGTACTTC
TRBJ2-7	TRBD1	TRBV5-1	.	CASSRQGTYEQYF	TGCGCCAGCAGCCGACAGGGTACCTACGAGCAGTACTTC
TRBJ2-7	.	TRBV27	.	CASSSTRRDWGYEQYF	TGTGCCAGCAGTTCCACCCGGCGGGACTGGGGCTACGAGCAGTACTTC
TRBJ1-2	.	TRBV7-9	.	CASSLGVSYGYTF	TGTGCCAGCAGCCTGGGAGTGAGTTATGGCTACACCTTC